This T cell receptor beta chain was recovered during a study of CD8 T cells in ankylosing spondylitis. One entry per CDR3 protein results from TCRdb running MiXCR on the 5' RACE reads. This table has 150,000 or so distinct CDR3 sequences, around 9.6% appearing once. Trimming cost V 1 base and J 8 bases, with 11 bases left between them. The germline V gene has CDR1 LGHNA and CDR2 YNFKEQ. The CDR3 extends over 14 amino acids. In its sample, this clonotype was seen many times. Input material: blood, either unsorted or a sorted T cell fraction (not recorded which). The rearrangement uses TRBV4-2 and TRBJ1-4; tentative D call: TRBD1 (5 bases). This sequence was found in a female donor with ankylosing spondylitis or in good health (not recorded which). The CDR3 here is CASSQVAGEEKLFF. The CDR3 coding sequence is TGTGCCAGCAGCCAAGTTGCGGGGGAAGAAAAACTGTTTTTT.